This entry describes one TCR beta chain. This CDR3 spans 16 amino acids. Germline CDR1 reads MNHGY; CDR2 reads SAAAGT. V was pared by 7 bases and J by 4 bases, with 8 bases of the junction left unmatched. The sample originates from a study of PD-L1 blockade in urothelial cancer. Study-wide context: About 90% of the roughly 29 patients comprised males who had bladder-origin urothelial cancer. Tumor samples were found to contain a median of 1,402 T cells.

Profiling relied on immunoSEQ multiplex PCR, and the TCRdb table lists in-frame clones only, not all of them. Seen here are approximately 800 clones, approximately 35% observed once, and the top ten hold approximately 11%. The rearrangement uses TRBV6-8 and TRBJ2-2; 11 nucleotides align to TRBD1. The specimen comprised tumor tissue, sampled before atezolizumab (anti-PD-L1) treatment. This receptor was obtained from a man over 45 with urothelial cancer. The CDR3 nucleotides are TGTGCCAGCACCGGGACAGGGGGAGAGGGCACCGGGGAGCTGTTTTTT. It codes for CASTGTGGEGTGELFF.